These T cell receptor beta chains were read from a single sample in a study of human T cells and chemical hapten exposure. TCRdb itself ran the RACE reads through MiXCR, one entry per CDR3 protein. This table has fewer than 200,000 distinct CDR3 sequences, more than 25% appearing once. The specimen was whole blood, collected in connection with sensitization to the hapten diphenylcyclopropenone (DPC). Source of these receptors: a woman under 40 with alopecia areata. Some clones in this sample may be carry-over from other donors' samples. Both conserved end residues are part of each CDR3. The D gene is left open where the match is weak. Some rows mark clone size as missing; the rest say once, few, many or name a class of expanded clone.

j_call v_call clone_size d_call cdr3_nt cdr3_aa
TRBJ1-5 TRBV10-3 few NA TGTGCCATCAGTGAGTCTGGCAGCAATCAGCCCCAGCATTTT CAISESGSNQPQHF
TRBJ2-5 TRBV13 NA TRBD1 TGTGCCAGCAGCGAGACCGGGACAGGGATGGAGACCCAGTACTTC CASSETGTGMETQYF
TRBJ1-3 TRBV4-1 few NA TGCGCCAGCAGCCAAACAATGCTGGCGGATGGAGGAAACACCATATATTTT CASSQTMLADGGNTIYF
TRBJ2-7 TRBV7-2 NA NA TGTGCCAGCAGCTTAAGGGCGGGCCTAGCGACCTCCTACGAGCAGTACTTC CASSLRAGLATSYEQYF
TRBJ2-2 TRBV4-2 few TRBD2 TGTGCCAGCAGCCAAGAGGTACTAGCGCAGAACACCGGGGAGCTGTTTTTT CASSQEVLAQNTGELFF
TRBJ1-6 TRBV4-3 few TRBD1 TGCGCCAGCAGCCAAGGGACAGGGTCTTCACCCCTCCACTTT CASSQGTGSSPLHF
TRBJ2-5 TRBV2 NA TRBD1 TGTGCCAGCACGGGACAGGGTCAAGAGACCCAGTACTTC CASTGQGQETQYF
TRBJ2-3 TRBV3-1 NA NA TGTGCCAGCAGCCAAGATCCGGGTACGCAGTATTTT CASSQDPGTQYF
TRBJ1-6 TRBV28 NA NA TGTGCCAGCTCCGCCGGGACCACCAAATATAATTCACCCCTCCACTTT CASSAGTTKYNSPLHF
TRBJ2-3 TRBV6-5 NA NA TGTGCCAGCAGTTACGAGGGGACGGGCACAGATACGCAGTATTTT CASSYEGTGTDTQYF
TRBJ2-3 TRBV28 few NA TGTGCCAGCAGTTTGGTAACGGGGGGCACAGATACGCAGTATTTT CASSLVTGGTDTQYF
TRBJ1-5 TRBV28 NA NA TGTGCCAGCGGCCCCGGGTCTTTCGACAGTCAGCCCCAGCATTTT CASGPGSFDSQPQHF
TRBJ2-1 TRBV20-1 few TRBD2 TGCAGTGCCGAGCCTTTACCGGGACTAGTCCCTACCAGCTCCTACAATGAGCAGTTCTTC CSAEPLPGLVPTSSYNEQFF
TRBJ2-1 TRBV29-1 NA TRBD2 TGCAGCGTTGGTCTAGCGGGGGGAAGGAATGAGCAGTTCTTC CSVGLAGGRNEQFF
TRBJ1-1 TRBV6-2/TRBV6-3 NA TRBD1 TGTGCCAGCAGCCCGGGACAGATATTTGAAGCTTTCTTT CASSPGQIFEAFF
TRBJ2-7 TRBV29-1 many NA TGCAGCGTTGGGTCCTACGAGCAGTACTTC CSVGSYEQYF
TRBJ1-6 TRBV9 few NA TGTGCCAGCAGCGAGACAGAGTTTTCACCCCTCCACTTT CASSETEFSPLHF
TRBJ2-1 TRBV2 few TRBD1 TGTGCCAGCAACCGGGACAGGGGCTACAATGAGCAGTTCTTC CASNRDRGYNEQFF
TRBJ2-1 TRBV28 NA TRBD1 TGTGCCAGCAGACCCCCAGGGGGTTTTAATGAGCAGTTCTTC CASRPPGGFNEQFF
TRBJ1-1 TRBV18 NA NA TGTGCCAGCTCACTAAAAAGAGATGCCACTGAAGCTTTCTTT CASSLKRDATEAFF
TRBJ2-3 TRBV29-1 NA NA TGCAGCGTTGAAAGTCTAGCCCGTACCGGGGATACGCAGTATTTT CSVESLARTGDTQYF
TRBJ2-1 TRBV9 few NA TGTGCCAGCAGCCGGGGACCGTCGAGCTCCTACAATGAGCAGTTCTTC CASSRGPSSSYNEQFF
TRBJ1-3 TRBV6-2/TRBV6-3 NA NA TGTGCCAGCAGTTACTCTTCAGGGTCGGGAAACACCATATATTTT CASSYSSGSGNTIYF
TRBJ2-5 TRBV7-2 NA TRBD1 TGTGCCAGCAGCTCGAAGCAGGGGGACGGGACAGGGTGGCAAGAGACCCAGTACTTC CASSSKQGDGTGWQETQYF
TRBJ2-5 TRBV9 NA NA TGTGCCAGCAGCTTAAATATAGGCGGGCAAGAGACCCAGTACTTC CASSLNIGGQETQYF
TRBJ2-6 TRBV28 few NA TGTGCCAGCAGTGCAGGGCGATTAGATGGGGCCAACGTCCTGACTTTC CASSAGRLDGANVLTF
TRBJ1-3 TRBV7-2 few NA TGTGCCAGCAGCCCGGTAATGGCTGGAAACACCATATATTTT CASSPVMAGNTIYF
TRBJ1-1 TRBV20-1 few NA TGCAGTGCTAGAGACAGGGCGGAAGCTTTCTTT CSARDRAEAFF
TRBJ1-3 TRBV5-4 NA NA TGTGCCAGCAGCAAAGGTGGAAACACCATATATTTT CASSKGGNTIYF
TRBJ2-1 TRBV10-3 NA NA TGTGCCATCAGTGTGCCGACAGGGAGGGGCGAGCAGTTCTTC CAISVPTGRGEQFF
TRBJ2-2 TRBV2 NA TRBD1 TGTGCCAGCAGTCCCGACAGGGTTAAGAGGACCGGGGAGCTTTTTTTT CASSPDRVKRTGELFF
TRBJ2-4 TRBV6-5 NA TRBD2 TGTGCCAGCAGTTACTCGCCAGGGACTAGCGGGAGGGCAGGAAACATTCAGTACTTC CASSYSPGTSGRAGNIQYF
TRBJ2-5 TRBV7-2 few NA TGTGCCAGCAGCTCTGGGTCCCTCCCGGAGACCCAGTACTTC CASSSGSLPETQYF
TRBJ1-1 TRBV9 NA NA TGTGCCAGCAGCGTATCGCCTGCACCGAACACTGAAGCTTTCTTT CASSVSPAPNTEAFF
TRBJ1-1 TRBV6-2/TRBV6-3 few TRBD1 TGTGCCAGCAGTCGGACAGGGGGCGCCGAGGCTTTCTTT CASSRTGGAEAFF
TRBJ2-7 TRBV18 few NA TGTGCCAGCTCACCGGCAGGGAAGGGGGGCTACGAGCAGTACTTC CASSPAGKGGYEQYF
TRBJ1-4 TRBV4-1 NA TRBD1 TGCGCCAGCAGACAGGGGAATGCTAATGAAAAACTGTTTTTT CASRQGNANEKLFF
TRBJ2-7 TRBV29-1 NA TRBD2 TGCAGCGTTGAGCTAGCGGACTCCTACGAGCAGTACTTC CSVELADSYEQYF
TRBJ2-3 TRBV10-3 many NA TGTGCCATCAGCAGACAGAGCCTGAGCACAGATACGCAGTATTTT CAISRQSLSTDTQYF
TRBJ2-1 TRBV4-1 NA NA TGCGCCAGCAGCCAGATTGGGACTAATGAGCAGTTCTTC CASSQIGTNEQFF
TRBJ2-7 TRBV20-1 few NA TGCAGTGCTAGAGGACAGAGCTCCTACGAGCAGTACTTC CSARGQSSYEQYF
TRBJ1-1 TRBV20-1 few NA TGCAGTGCTAGACTCCCAGGACAGAACACTGAAGCTTTCTTT CSARLPGQNTEAFF
TRBJ2-3 TRBV29-1 NA NA TGCAGCGCCGACCTCACTAGCACAGATACGCAGTATTTT CSADLTSTDTQYF
TRBJ2-3 TRBV4-2 once NA TGTGCCAGCAGCCAAGAAGGTGGGGCCGGCACAGATACGCAGTATTTT CASSQEGGAGTDTQYF
TRBJ1-4 TRBV5-1 NA NA TGCGCCAGCAGCTTGATGGGTAACAATGAAAAACTGTTTTTT CASSLMGNNEKLFF
TRBJ2-7 TRBV9 few TRBD1 TGTGCCAGCAGCCCGATCGACAGGGCCTTCTCCTACGAGCAGTACTTC CASSPIDRAFSYEQYF
TRBJ2-5 TRBV5-1 few TRBD2 TGCGCCAGCAGCCAGGGACTAGCTCAAGAGACCCAGTACTTC CASSQGLAQETQYF